This TCR beta chain is from a study of long-term antiretroviral therapy in people with HIV. Study conclusions and caveats: Clones expanded before ART dominated the repertoire at all time points. Viral resistance, ART adherence and therapy changes all lacked available data. The study found narrower CDR3 length ranges in HIV repertoires than in controls.

As regards this clone: What it binds is not known.

Germline assignment: CDR1 GTSNPN and CDR2 SVGIG (reference sequence). V was cut by 4 bases and J by 5 bases, with 8 bases left in between. The CDR3 has 11 residues. A v3.0 immunoSEQ assay was performed at survey level. The repertoire was sequenced with immunoSEQ multiplex PCR; TCRdb's copy has only in-frame clones and lacks some. Counted here are about 29,000 clones, 95% occurring once; the ten biggest clones make up around 7.4%. Each HIV-infected participant was given treatment in the United States. The receptor's source is a man aged 25 to 40 with HIV. V gene TRBV30 combines with J gene TRBJ1-2; no firm D call. Sample: unsorted PBMCs, taken 5.3 years after starting antiretroviral therapy. CDR3 loop: CAWNTVYGYTF. The CDR3 nucleotides are TGTGCCTGGAACACGGTTTATGGCTACACCTTC.